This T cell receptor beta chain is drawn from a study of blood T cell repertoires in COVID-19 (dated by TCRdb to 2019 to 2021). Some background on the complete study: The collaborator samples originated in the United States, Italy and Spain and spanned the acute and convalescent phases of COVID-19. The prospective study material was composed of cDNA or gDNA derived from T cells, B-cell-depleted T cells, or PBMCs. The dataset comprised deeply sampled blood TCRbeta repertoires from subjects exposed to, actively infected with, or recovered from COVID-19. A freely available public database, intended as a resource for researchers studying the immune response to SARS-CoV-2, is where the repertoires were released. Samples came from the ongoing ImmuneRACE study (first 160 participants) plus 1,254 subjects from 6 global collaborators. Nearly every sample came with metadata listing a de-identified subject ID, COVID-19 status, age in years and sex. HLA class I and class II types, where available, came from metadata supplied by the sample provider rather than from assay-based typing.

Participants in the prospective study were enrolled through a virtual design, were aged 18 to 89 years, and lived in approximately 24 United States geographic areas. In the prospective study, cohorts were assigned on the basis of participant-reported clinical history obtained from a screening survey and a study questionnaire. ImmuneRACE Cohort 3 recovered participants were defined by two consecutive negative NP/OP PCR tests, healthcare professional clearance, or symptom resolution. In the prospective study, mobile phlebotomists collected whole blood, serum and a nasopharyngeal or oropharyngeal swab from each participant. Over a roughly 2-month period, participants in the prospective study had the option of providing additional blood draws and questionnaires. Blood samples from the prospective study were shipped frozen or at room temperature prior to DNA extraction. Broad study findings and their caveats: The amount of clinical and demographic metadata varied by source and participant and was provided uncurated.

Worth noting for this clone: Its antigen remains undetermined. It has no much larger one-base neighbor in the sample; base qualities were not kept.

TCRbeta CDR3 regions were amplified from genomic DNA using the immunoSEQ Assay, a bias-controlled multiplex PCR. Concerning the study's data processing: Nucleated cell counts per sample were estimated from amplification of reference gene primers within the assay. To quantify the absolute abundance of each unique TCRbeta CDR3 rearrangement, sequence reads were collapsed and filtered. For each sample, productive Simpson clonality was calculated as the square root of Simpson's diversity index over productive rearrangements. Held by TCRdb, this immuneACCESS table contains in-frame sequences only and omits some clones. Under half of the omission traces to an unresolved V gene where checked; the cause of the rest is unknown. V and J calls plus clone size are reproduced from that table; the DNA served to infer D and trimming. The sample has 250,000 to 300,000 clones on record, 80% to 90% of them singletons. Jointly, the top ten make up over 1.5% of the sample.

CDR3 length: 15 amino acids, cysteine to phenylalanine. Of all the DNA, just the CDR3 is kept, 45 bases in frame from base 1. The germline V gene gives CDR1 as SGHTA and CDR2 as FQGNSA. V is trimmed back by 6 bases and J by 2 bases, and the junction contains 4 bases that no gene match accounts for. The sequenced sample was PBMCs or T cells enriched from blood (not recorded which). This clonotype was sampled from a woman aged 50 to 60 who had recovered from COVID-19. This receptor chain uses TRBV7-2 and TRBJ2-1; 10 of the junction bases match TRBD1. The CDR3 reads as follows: CASSGDRGPYNEQFF. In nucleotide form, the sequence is TGTGCCAGCAGTGGGGACAGGGGCCCCTACAATGAGCAGTTCTTC.